The entry below gives a single T cell receptor beta chain sequence along with its context. Method: immunoSEQ multiplex PCR; TCRdb's copy keeps in-frame clones and lacks some. Of some 190,000 clones in the sample, about 80% are singletons; the top ten hold approximately 8%. The data originate from a study of blood T cell repertoires in COVID-19. Whole-study context: Sources were T cells, B-cell-depleted T cells, or PBMCs; the material itself was cDNA or gDNA.

CDR3 length: 16 residues. V dropped 3 bases and J dropped 4; count of bases not matched to a gene: 11. The germline V gene has CDR1 KGHSH and CDR2 LQKENI. This receptor was obtained from an elderly woman with COVID-19, enrolled during active disease. The chain joins TRBV18 to TRBJ1-2, with 7 bases fitting TRBD1. Specimen: peripheral blood. Written as DNA, the CDR3 is TGTGCCAGCTCACCCTCGTCCGGGACAGCTATCTATGGCTACACCTTC. This encodes CASSPSSGTAIYGYTF. Full variable domain (missing parts from reference TRBV18 and TRBJ1-2): NAGVMQNPRHLVRRRGQEARLRCSPMKGHSHVYWYRQLPEEGLKFMVYLQKENIIDESGMPKERFSAEFPKEGPSILRIQQVVRGDSAAYFCASSPSSGTAIYGYTFGSGTRLTVV.